Following are 5 T cell receptor beta chains from one sample sequenced in a study of vaccination and CD4 T cells after COVID-19. No cognate antigen is known for these TCRs. Cultured CD4+ T-cell DNA underwent Oncomine TCR Beta short-read sequencing. TCRdb reprocessed the PCR reads with MiXCR, giving one entry per CDR3 protein. The table lists some 13,000 distinct CDR3 sequences, 25% to 35% of them singletons. Treatment: approximately nine-day PBMC culture with coronavirus spike peptide pools or control peptides (ViraFEST assay). Input material: CD4+ T cells from blood, cultured in vitro. The receptors derive from a human donor who had recovered from COVID-19.

For this clonotype: A junction boundary mismatches the germline segment, possibly from a read error. The chain combines TRBV27 with TRBJ1-6, with 7 bases lining up with TRBD1. The CDR3 is 17 residues long. Germline-derived CDR1 and CDR2 are MNHEY and SMNVEV (reference sequence). The CDR3 DNA sequence: TGTGCCAGCAGTTCGGAGGGGGCCTTCTCCTATAATTCACCCCCCCACTTT. Translation gives CASSSEGAFSYNSPPHF.

The rearrangement uses TRBV11-3 and TRBJ2-7, with 7 bases identical to TRBD1. The germline V gene encodes CDR1 SGHNT and CDR2 YENEEA. Trimming cost V 3 bases and J 3 bases; bases outside gene matches: 11. This CDR3 is built from 16 residues. In DNA form, the CDR3 reads TGTGCCAGCAGCTTTCCCGTTCACAGGGGCAACTACGAGCAGTACTTC. Encoded protein: CASSFPVHRGNYEQYF.

This chain links TRBV1 with TRBJ2-7; TRBD2 is the table's D call, not checked against the DNA. TRBV1 is reported as a pseudogene. The CDR3 spans 16 residues. The CDR3 sequence: CTSSRTGPSGPYEQYF. The DNA of the CDR3 is TGCACCAGCAGCCGTACGGGGCCTAGCGGGCCCTACGAGCAGTACTTC.

The genes are TRBV20-1 and TRBJ1-1, with D unclear. CDR3 length: 14 residues. The germline CDR1 and CDR2 sequences are DFQATT and SNEGSKA (reference sequence). Trimming shortened V by 6 bases and J by 4 bases, and 18 bases separated the two germline ends. The CDR3 coding sequence is TGCAGTGCCAGAAGTTTGACCGGCGGCACTGAAGCTTTCTTT. Residues: CSARSLTGGTEAFF.

The CDR3 nucleotides read TGTGCCAGCAGTGAGGGGTGGGTCACTGAAGCTTTCTTT. As protein: CASSEGWVTEAFF. V usage is TRBV2 and J usage is TRBJ1-1; D is unclear. Deletions cut 3 bases from V and 4 bases from J, with 9 bases between. This CDR3 is 13 amino acids long. Germline lookup yields CDR1 SNHLY and CDR2 FYNNEI.